A single count supports the clone carrying this TCR beta chain. As handled by the study authors: Amplification from reference gene primers served as the basis for estimated nucleated cell counts. The data were produced by immunoSEQ multiplex PCR, yet TCRdb's version contains in-frame clones alone and is incomplete. The V and J calls and clone size were taken over from that table, and D and trimming were inferred from the DNA. The sample holds some 260,000 clones, about 90% seen once. This sample was included in a study of blood T cell repertoires in COVID-19. Whole-study context: The United States, Italy and Spain supplied acute and convalescent COVID-19 samples.

CDR1 and CDR2 from the germline V gene are MNHEY and SVGAGI. The CDR3 runs to 13 residues. V was trimmed by 2 bases and J by 5 bases, leaving 7 bases between them. Participants came from about two dozen US areas, aged about 18 to 95 years. Clinical history reported by participants formed the basis on which cohorts were assigned. This clonotype originated in a woman younger than 35 who had recovered from COVID-19. Material: PBMCs or T cells enriched from blood (not recorded which). The chain carries TRBV6-5 and TRBJ2-1; D possibly corresponds to TRBD1 (6 bases). The CDR3 region has the DNA TGTGCCAGCAGTTACGGGACAAACAATGAGCAGTTCTTC. This sequence encodes CASSYGTNNEQFF.